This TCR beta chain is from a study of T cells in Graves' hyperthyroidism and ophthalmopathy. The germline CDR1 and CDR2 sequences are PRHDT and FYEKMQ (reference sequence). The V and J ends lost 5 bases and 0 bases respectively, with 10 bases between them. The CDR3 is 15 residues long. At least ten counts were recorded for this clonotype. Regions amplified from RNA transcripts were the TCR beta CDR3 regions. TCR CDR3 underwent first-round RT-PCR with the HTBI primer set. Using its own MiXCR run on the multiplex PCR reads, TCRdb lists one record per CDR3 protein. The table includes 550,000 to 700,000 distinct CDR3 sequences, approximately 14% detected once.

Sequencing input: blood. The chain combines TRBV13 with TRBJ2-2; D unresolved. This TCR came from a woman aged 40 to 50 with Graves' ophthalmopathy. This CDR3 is CASSPTSANTGELFF. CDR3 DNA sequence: TGTGCCAGCAGCCCGACGTCGGCGAACACCGGGGAGCTGTTTTTT.